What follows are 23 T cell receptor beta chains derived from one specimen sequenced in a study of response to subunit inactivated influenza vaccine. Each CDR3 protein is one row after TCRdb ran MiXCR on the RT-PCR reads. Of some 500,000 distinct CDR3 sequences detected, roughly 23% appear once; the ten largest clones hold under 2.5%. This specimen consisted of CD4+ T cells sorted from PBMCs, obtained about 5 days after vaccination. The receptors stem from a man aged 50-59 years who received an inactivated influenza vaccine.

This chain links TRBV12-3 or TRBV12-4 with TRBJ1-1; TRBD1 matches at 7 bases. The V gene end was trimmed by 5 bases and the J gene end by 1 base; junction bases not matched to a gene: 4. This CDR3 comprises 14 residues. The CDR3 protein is CASSTGASNTEAFF. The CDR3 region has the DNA TGTGCCAGCAGTACAGGGGCCTCGAACACTGAAGCTTTCTTT.

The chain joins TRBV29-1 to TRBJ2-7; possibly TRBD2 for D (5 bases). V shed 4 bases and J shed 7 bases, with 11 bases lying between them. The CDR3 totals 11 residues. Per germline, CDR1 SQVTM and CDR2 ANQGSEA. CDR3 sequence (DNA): TGCAGCGTTGGCTCCTCGGGAGAGCAGTACTTC. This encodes CSVGSSGEQYF.

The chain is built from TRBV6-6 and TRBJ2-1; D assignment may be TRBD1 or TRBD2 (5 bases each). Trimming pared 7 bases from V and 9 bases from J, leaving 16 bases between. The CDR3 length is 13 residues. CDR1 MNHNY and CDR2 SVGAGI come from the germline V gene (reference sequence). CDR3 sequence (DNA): TGTGCCAGCAAAACGACAGCGGCGGGTGAGCAGTTCTTC. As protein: CASKTTAAGEQFF.

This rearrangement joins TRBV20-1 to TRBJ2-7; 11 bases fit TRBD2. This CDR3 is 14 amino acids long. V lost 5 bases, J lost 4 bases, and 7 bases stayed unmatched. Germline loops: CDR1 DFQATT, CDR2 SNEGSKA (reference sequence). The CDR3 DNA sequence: TGCAGTGCTTCGGGACTAGCGGCACTATACGAGCAGTACTTC. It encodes CSASGLAALYEQYF.

This CDR3 is CASSLPYYGYTF. The CDR3 region has the DNA TGTGCCAGCAGTTTACCGTACTATGGCTACACCTTC. The rearrangement uses TRBV12-3 or TRBV12-4 and TRBJ1-2; D unclear. Trimming pared 2 bases from V and 3 bases from J, leaving 4 bases between. The CDR3 has 12 residues.

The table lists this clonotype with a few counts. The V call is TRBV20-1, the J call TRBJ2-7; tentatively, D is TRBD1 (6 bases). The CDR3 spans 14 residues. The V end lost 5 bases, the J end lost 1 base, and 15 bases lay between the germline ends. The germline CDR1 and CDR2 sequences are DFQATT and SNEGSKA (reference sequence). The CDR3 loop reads CSAELRGSSYEQYF. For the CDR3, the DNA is TGCAGTGCTGAGCTCAGGGGAAGTTCCTACGAGCAGTACTTC.

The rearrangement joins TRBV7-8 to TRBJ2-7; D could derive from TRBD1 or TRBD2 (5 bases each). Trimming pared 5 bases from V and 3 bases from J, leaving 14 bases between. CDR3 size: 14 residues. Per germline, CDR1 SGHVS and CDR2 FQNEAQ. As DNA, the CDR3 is TGTGCCAGCAGCGGTCCGGGACGGCTCTACGAGCAGTACTTC. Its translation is CASSGPGRLYEQYF.

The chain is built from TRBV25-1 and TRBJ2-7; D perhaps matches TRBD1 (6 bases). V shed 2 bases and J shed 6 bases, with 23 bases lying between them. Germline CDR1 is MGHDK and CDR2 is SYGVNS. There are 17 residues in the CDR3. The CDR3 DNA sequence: TGTGCCAGCAGTGAAGTGGGGGTGACAGGCACCCGCGGCGAGCAGTACTTC. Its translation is CASSEVGVTGTRGEQYF.

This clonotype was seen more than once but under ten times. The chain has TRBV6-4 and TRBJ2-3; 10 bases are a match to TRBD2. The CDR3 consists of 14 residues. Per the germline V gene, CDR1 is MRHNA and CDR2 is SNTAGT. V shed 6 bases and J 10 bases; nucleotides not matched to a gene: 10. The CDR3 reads CASSVAGGRTAQYF. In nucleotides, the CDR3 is TGTGCCAGCAGCGTAGCGGGGGGCCGGACCGCGCAGTATTTT.

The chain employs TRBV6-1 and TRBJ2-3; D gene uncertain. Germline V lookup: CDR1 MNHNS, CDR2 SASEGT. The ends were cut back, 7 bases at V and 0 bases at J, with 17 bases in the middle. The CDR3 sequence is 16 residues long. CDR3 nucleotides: TGTGCCAGCATGTGGTCGTCTGATCTTAGCACAGATACGCAGTATTTT. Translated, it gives CASMWSSDLSTDTQYF.

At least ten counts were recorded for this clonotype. CDR3 sequence reads: CASRGQANYGYTF. In DNA, the CDR3 is TGCGCCAGCAGGGGACAGGCGAACTATGGCTACACCTTC. This chain uses TRBV5-1 with TRBJ1-2, with 8 positions matching TRBD1. The CDR3 totals 13 residues. Per the germline V gene, CDR1 is SGHRS and CDR2 is YFSETQ. V shed 5 bases, J shed 2 bases, and the junction held 2 bases outside the gene matches. Full variable domain (rest looked up from reference TRBV5-1 and TRBJ1-2): KAGVTQTPRYLIKTRGQQVTLSCSPISGHRSVSWYQQTPGQGLQFLFEYFSETQRNKGNFPGRFSGRQFSNSRSEMNVSTLELGDSALYLCASRGQANYGYTFGSGTRLTVV.

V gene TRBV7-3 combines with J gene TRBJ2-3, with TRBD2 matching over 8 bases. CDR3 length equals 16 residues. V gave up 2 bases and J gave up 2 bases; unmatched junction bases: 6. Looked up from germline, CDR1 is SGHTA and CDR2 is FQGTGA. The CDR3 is CASSLVGGRTTDTQYF. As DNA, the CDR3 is TGTGCCAGCAGCTTAGTGGGCGGGAGGACCACAGATACGCAGTATTTT.

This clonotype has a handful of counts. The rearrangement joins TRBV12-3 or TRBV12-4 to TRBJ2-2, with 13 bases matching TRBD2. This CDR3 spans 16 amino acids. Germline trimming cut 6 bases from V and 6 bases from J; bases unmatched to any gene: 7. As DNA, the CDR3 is TGTGCCAGCAGCACTGGACTAGCGGGAGCTTCCGGGGAGCTGTTTTTT. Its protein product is CASSTGLAGASGELFF.

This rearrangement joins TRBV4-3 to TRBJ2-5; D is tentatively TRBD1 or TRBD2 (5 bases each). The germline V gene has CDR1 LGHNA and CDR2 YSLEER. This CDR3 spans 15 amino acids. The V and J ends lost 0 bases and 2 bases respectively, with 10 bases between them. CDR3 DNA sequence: TGCGCCAGCAGCCAAGATTTGGGGGTACAAGAGACCCAGTACTTC. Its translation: CASSQDLGVQETQYF.

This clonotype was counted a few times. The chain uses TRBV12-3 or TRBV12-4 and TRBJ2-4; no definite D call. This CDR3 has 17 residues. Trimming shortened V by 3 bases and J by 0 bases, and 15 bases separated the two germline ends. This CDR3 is CASSFRRQILAKNIQYF. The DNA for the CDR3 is TGTGCCAGCAGTTTCCGACGGCAGATATTAGCCAAAAACATTCAGTACTTC.

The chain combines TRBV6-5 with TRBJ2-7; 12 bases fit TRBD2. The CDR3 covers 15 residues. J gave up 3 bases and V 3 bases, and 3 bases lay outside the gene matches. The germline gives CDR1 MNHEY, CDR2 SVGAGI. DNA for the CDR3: TGTGCCAGCAGTTATAGACTAGCGGGAGACTACGAGCAGTACTTC. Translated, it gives CASSYRLAGDYEQYF.

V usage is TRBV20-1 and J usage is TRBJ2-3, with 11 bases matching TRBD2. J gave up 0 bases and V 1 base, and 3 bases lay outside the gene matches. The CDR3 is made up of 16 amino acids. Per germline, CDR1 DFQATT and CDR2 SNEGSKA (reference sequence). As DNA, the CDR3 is TGCAGTGCTAGAGGGGGGACTAGCGGTAGCACAGATACGCAGTATTTT. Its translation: CSARGGTSGSTDTQYF.

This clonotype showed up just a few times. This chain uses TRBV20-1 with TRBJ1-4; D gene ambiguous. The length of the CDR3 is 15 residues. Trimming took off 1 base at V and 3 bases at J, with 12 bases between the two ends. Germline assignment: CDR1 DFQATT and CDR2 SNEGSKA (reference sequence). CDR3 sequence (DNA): TGCAGTGCTAGAGTCCCGGCCACCTCTAATGAAAAACTGTTTTTT. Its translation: CSARVPATSNEKLFF.

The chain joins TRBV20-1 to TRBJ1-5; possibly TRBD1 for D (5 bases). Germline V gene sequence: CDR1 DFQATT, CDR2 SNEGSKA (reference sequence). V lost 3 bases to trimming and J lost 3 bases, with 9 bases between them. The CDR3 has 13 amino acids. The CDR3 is CSASQGPNQPQHF. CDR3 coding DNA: TGCAGTGCTAGCCAGGGACCCAATCAGCCCCAGCATTTT.

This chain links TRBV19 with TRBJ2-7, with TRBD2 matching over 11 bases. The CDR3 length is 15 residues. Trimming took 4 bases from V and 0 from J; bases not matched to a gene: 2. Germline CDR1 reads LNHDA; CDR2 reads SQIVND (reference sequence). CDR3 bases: TGTGCCAGTAGTAGGGGACTAGCGGACTCCTACGAGCAGTACTTC. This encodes CASSRGLADSYEQYF.

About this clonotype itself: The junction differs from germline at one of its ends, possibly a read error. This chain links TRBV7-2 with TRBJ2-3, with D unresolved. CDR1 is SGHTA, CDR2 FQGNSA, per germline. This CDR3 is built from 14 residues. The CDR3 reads CASSPDKYTDTRYF. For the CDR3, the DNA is TGTGCCAGCAGCCCGGATAAGTACACAGATACGCGGTATTTT.

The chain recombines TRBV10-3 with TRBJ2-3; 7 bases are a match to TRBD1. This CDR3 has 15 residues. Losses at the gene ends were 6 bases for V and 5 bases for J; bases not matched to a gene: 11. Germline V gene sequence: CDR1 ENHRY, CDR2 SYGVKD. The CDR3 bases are TGTGCCATCAGCACGACAGGGACGGCGGGAGATACGCAGTATTTT. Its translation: CAISTTGTAGDTQYF.

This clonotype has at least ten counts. The CDR3 protein is CASSSASTGVGGYTF. The CDR3 bases are TGTGCCAGCAGCTCGGCGAGTACAGGGGTTGGGGGCTACACCTTC. The V and J genes are TRBV7-2 and TRBJ1-2; 7 positions agree with TRBD1. V shed 4 bases and J 8 bases; nucleotides not matched to a gene: 13. The CDR3 is 15 amino acids. Germline V lookup: CDR1 SGHTA, CDR2 FQGNSA.